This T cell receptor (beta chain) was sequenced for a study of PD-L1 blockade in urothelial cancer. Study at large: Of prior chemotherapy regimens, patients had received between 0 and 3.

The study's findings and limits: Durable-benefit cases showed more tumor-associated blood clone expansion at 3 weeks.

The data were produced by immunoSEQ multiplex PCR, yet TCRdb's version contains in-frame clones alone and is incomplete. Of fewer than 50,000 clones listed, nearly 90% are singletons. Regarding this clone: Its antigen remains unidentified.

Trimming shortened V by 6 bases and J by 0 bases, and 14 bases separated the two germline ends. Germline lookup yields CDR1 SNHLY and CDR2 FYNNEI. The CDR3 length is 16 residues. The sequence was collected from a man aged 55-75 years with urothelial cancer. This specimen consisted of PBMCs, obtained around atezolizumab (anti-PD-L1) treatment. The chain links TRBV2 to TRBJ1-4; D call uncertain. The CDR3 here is CASRGLLGATNEKLFF. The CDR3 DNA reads TGTGCCAGCAGGGGCCTTCTGGGTGCAACTAATGAAAAACTGTTTTTT.